The next 13 T cell receptor beta chains were all read from a single sample in a study of stem cell transplantation in POMP-related autoinflammatory disease (dated by TCRdb to the early 2020s). The library was built by means of the immunoSEQ multiplex PCR assay. Held by TCRdb, this immuneACCESS table contains in-frame sequences only and omits some clones. Under half of the omission traces to an unresolved V gene where checked; the cause of the rest is unknown. In all, the sample holds 20,000 to 30,000 clones, and about 81% of those were seen once. Around 2.4% of the sample rests with the top ten. In the paper's terms, the time point label means: before hematopoietic stem cell transplant. Sequencing was performed on CD4+ T cells from PBMCs, taken before stem cell transplantation. These receptors all stem from a human donor with POMP-related autoinflammation and immune dysregulation (PRAID).

This chain connects TRBV6-6 to TRBJ2-7, with 9 bases lining up with TRBD1. This CDR3 is 14 amino acids long. Trimming took 2 bases from V and 2 from J; bases not matched to a gene: 1. CDR1 is MNHNY, CDR2 SVGAGI, per germline (reference sequence). The CDR3 DNA is TGTGCCAGCAGTTACGGACAGGGGCCCTACGAGCAGTACTTC. It encodes CASSYGQGPYEQYF.

This chain connects TRBV7-2 to TRBJ1-2; 9 positions agree with TRBD1. V dropped 5 bases and J dropped 9; count of bases not matched to a gene: 13. Germline CDR1 SGHTA, CDR2 FQGNSA. The CDR3 consists of 15 residues. As DNA, the CDR3 is TGTGCCAGCAGCACCCGTCCCGGGACAGGGAGGAGCTACACCTTC. Residues: CASSTRPGTGRSYTF.

This chain links TRBV4-2 with TRBJ2-2, with 10 bases matching TRBD2. The CDR3 contains 16 residues. The V segment lost 5 bases and the J segment 0 bases; nucleotides outside the gene matches: 3. Germline loops: CDR1 LGHNA, CDR2 YNFKEQ. CDR3: CASSGLAGANTGELFF. The CDR3 nucleotides are TGTGCCAGCAGCGGTCTAGCGGGAGCGAACACCGGGGAGCTGTTTTTT.

The CDR3 loop is CASSRDRGQYF. The DNA for the CDR3 is TGTGCCAGCAGCCGCGACAGGGGCCAGTACTTC. The chain couples TRBV7-9 to TRBJ2-5; 8 bases are shared with TRBD1. Germline V gene lookup returns CDR1 SEHNR and CDR2 FQNEAQ (reference sequence). J gave up 10 bases and V 5 bases, and 3 bases lay outside the gene matches. The CDR3 runs to 11 residues.

The chain joins TRBV6-1 to TRBJ1-5, with TRBD1 matching over 9 bases. The V segment lost 5 bases and the J segment 5 bases; nucleotides outside the gene matches: 1. Germline assignment: CDR1 MNHNS and CDR2 SASEGT. The CDR3 is 13 residues long. CDR3 DNA: TGTGCCAGCAGTTGGGACAGGGATCAGCCCCAGCATTTT. The encoded protein is CASSWDRDQPQHF.

The chain combines TRBV25-1 with TRBJ2-5; D is perhaps TRBD2 (6 bases). The V end lost 5 bases, the J end lost 4 bases, and 23 bases lay between the germline ends. The CDR3 is 17 residues long. Germline lookup yields CDR1 MGHDK and CDR2 SYGVNS. This CDR3 reads CASSPGHGGFLGETQYF. As DNA, the CDR3 is TGTGCCAGCAGTCCCGGACACGGGGGATTTTTAGGAGAGACCCAGTACTTC.

J is TRBJ2-7 and V is TRBV4-2; 7 bases are a match to TRBD2. This CDR3 region has 14 residues. V shed 4 bases and J 5 bases; nucleotides not matched to a gene: 8. The V gene's germline CDR1 is LGHNA and CDR2 YNFKEQ. CDR3 sequence (DNA): TGTGCCAGCAGCCGAGTGGGGGGGGACCACGAGCAGTACTTC. This translates into CASSRVGGDHEQYF.

The chain carries TRBV15 and TRBJ1-5; the D gene is possibly TRBD1 (5 bases). Germline V CDR1 and CDR2: LNHNV, YYDKDF (reference sequence). V dropped 1 base and J dropped 5 bases, with 9 bases sitting between them. The CDR3 covers 14 residues. In DNA, the CDR3 is TGTGCCACCAGCAGAGTAATGGGGGATCAGCCCCAGCATTTT. Translation gives CATSRVMGDQPQHF.

The V gene is TRBV7-3, the J gene TRBJ2-3, with D maybe TRBD2 (5 bases). CDR1 and CDR2 (germline): SGHTA, FQGTGA. Trimming stripped 6 bases from V and 5 bases from J, with 12 bases between. This CDR3 has 13 residues. CDR3 coding DNA: TGTGCCAGCAGTCTGAGGGCGTTAGATACGCAGTATTTT. Its translation: CASSLRALDTQYF. Looking up the rest from reference TRBV7-3 and TRBJ2-3 gives the full variable domain: GAGVSQTPSNKVTEKGKYVELRCDPISGHTALYWYRQSLGQGPEFLIYFQGTGAADDSGLPNDRFFAVRPEGSVSTLKIQRTERGDSAVYLCASSLRALDTQYFGPGTRLTVL.

The chain carries TRBV5-1 and TRBJ2-1; the D is unclear. The germline V gene encodes CDR1 SGHRS and CDR2 YFSETQ. Trimming removed 4 bases at V and 0 bases at J, with 11 bases between. This CDR3 is built from 15 residues. The CDR3 sequence is CASSHPGSSYNEQFF. The CDR3 DNA sequence: TGCGCCAGCAGCCATCCAGGTAGCTCCTACAATGAGCAGTTCTTC.

The chain links TRBV6-5 to TRBJ1-1; D is unclear. Germline CDR1 is MNHEY and CDR2 is SVGAGI. The CDR3 extends over 13 amino acids. V was clipped by 4 bases and J by 2 bases, with 8 bases between them. This CDR3 is CASSFVANTEAFF. The CDR3 region has the DNA TGTGCCAGCAGTTTTGTAGCTAACACTGAAGCTTTCTTT.

The J gene is TRBJ1-2, the V gene TRBV7-8; D is perhaps TRBD1 (5 bases). V was shortened by 5 bases and J by 0 bases, with 13 bases between the two germline ends. CDR1 and CDR2 (germline): SGHVS, FQNEAQ. The CDR3 covers 15 residues. CDR3 coding DNA: TGTGCCAGCAGCCACCGGGACCAAGCTAACTATGGCTACACCTTC. Translation: CASSHRDQANYGYTF.

The V and J genes are TRBV6-5 and TRBJ1-6; maybe TRBD1 (5 bases). The CDR3 contains 15 residues. V gave up 3 bases and J gave up 5 bases, with 11 bases separating them. Germline assignment: CDR1 MNHEY and CDR2 SVGAGI. This CDR3 is CASSYSWGNNSPLHF. The CDR3 nucleotides are TGTGCCAGCAGTTATTCTTGGGGGAATAATTCACCCCTCCACTTT.